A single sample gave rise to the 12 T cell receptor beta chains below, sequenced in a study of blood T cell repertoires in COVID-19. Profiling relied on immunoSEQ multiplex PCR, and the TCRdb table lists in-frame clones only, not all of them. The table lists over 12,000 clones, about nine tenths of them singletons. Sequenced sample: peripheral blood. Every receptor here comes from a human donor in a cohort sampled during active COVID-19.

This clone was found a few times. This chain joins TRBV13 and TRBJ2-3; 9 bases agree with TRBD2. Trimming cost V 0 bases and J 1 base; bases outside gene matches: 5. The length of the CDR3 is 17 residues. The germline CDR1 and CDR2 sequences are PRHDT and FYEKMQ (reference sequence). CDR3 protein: CASSLGRASGGTDTQYF. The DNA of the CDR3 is TGTGCCAGCAGCTTAGGCCGGGCTAGCGGGGGCACAGATACGCAGTATTTT.

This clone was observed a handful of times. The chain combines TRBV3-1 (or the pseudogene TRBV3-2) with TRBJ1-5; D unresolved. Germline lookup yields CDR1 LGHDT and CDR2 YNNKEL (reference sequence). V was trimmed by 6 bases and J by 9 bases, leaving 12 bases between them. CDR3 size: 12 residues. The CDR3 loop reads CASSPTAGPQHF. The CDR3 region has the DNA TGTGCCAGCAGTCCTACTGCAGGGCCCCAGCATTTT.

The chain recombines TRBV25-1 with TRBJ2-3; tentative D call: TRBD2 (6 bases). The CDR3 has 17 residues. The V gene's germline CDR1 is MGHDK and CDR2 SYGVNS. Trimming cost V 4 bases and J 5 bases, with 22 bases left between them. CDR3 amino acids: CASSVGAGMSQRDTQYF. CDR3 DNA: TGTGCCAGCAGTGTAGGTGCGGGGATGAGTCAGCGAGATACGCAGTATTTT.

In DNA form, the CDR3 reads TGTGCCAGTACCTCAGGGACTAGCGGGAGTGAGACCCAGTACTTC. Its protein product is CASTSGTSGSETQYF. V gene TRBV19 combines with J gene TRBJ2-5; 14 nucleotides match TRBD2. Germline V gene sequence: CDR1 LNHDA, CDR2 SQIVND (reference sequence). V gave up 7 bases and J gave up 5 bases; unmatched junction bases: 6. This CDR3 spans 15 amino acids.

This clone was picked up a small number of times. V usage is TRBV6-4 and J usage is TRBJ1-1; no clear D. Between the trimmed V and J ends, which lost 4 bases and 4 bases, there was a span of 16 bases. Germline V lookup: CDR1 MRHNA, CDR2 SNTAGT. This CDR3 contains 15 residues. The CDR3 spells CASSADPRAGTEAFF. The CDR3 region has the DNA TGTGCCAGCAGTGCGGACCCGAGAGCGGGCACTGAAGCTTTCTTT.

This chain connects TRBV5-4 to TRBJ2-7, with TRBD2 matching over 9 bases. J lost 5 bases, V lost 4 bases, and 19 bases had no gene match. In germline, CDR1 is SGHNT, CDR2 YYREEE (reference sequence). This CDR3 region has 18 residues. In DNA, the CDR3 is TGTGCCAGCAGCCCGTCCGGGACTAGCCAACCCTACGCCGACGAGCAGTACTTC. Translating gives CASSPSGTSQPYADEQYF.

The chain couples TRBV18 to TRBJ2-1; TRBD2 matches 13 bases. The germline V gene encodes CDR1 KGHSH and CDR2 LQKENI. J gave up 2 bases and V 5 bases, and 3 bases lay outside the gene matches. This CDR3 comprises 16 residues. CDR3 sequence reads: CASSTTSGRAYNEQFF. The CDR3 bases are TGTGCCAGCTCAACTACTAGCGGGAGGGCCTACAATGAGCAGTTCTTC.

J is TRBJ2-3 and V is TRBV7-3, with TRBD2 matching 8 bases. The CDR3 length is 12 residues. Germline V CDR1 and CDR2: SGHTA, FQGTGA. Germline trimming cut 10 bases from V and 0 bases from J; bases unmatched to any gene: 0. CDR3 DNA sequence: TGTGCCACTAGCGGGAGCACAGATACGCAGTATTTT. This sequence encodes CATSGSTDTQYF.

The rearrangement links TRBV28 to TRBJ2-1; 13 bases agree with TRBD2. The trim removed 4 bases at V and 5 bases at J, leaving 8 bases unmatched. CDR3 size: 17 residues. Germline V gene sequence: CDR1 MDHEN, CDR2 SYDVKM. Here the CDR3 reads CASSWTSGSSSNNEQFF. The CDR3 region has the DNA TGTGCCAGCAGTTGGACTAGCGGGAGTTCAAGCAACAATGAGCAGTTCTTC. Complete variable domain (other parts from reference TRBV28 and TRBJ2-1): DVKVTQSSRYLVKRTGEKVFLECVQDMDHENMFWYRQDPGLGLRLIYFSYDVKMKEKGDIPEGYSVSREKKERFSLILESASTNQTSMYLCASSWTSGSSSNNEQFFGPGTRLTVL.

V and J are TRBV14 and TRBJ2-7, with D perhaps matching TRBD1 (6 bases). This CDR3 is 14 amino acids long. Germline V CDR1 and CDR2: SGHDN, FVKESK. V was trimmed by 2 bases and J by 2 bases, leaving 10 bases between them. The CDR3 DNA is TGTGCCAGCAGCCAAAACAGGGCAGCCTACGAGCAGTACTTC. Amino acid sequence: CASSQNRAAYEQYF.

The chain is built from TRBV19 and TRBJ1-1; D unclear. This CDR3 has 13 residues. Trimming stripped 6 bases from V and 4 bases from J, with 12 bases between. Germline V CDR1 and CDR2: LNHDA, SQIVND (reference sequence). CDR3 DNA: TGTGCCAGTAGCCGAGGGATGGGCACTGAAGCTTTCTTT. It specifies CASSRGMGTEAFF. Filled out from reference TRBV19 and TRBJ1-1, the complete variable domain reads DGGITQSPKYLFRKEGQNVTLSCEQNLNHDAMYWYRQDPGQGLRLIYYSQIVNDFQKGDIAEGYSVSREKKESFPLTVTSAQKNPTAFYLCASSRGMGTEAFFGQGTRLTVV.

CDR3 DNA: TGCAGCGCAGCGAAGGGACAGGGACGCACTGAAGCTTTCTTT. Protein: CSAAKGQGRTEAFF. V usage is TRBV29-1 and J usage is TRBJ1-1; 9 nucleotides line up with TRBD1. Germline V gives CDR1 SQVTM, CDR2 ANQGSEA. The CDR3 runs 14 residues. The V gene end was trimmed by 7 bases and the J gene end by 4 bases; junction bases not matched to a gene: 10.